The 27 T cell receptor beta chains given below trace back to one sample, sequenced in a study of T cell responses to AZD1222 COVID-19 vaccine. Assay: immunoSEQ multiplex PCR; the TCRdb copy retains only in-frame clones and omits some. Altogether around 72,000 clones are present, roughly 91% being singletons, with the ten largest covering approximately 25%. The source was peripheral blood, collected on day 0 of AZD1222 vaccination. Receptors were obtained from an adult in good health.

The chain carries TRBV19 and TRBJ1-2, with 7 bases aligning to TRBD1. The V gene's germline CDR1 is LNHDA and CDR2 SQIVND (reference sequence). J gave up 6 bases and V 7 bases, and 17 bases lay outside the gene matches. The CDR3 is made up of 16 amino acids. The CDR3 DNA follows: TGTGCCAGTATTAAAGGGGACAAGGGGGCTCTCCATGGCTACACCTTC. Translation gives CASIKGDKGALHGYTF.

The rearrangement links TRBV4-1 to TRBJ1-5; 10 nucleotides line up with TRBD1. From germline, CDR1 is MGHRA and CDR2 YSYEKL. V shed 1 base and J 6 bases; nucleotides not matched to a gene: 3. This CDR3 spans 15 amino acids. CDR3 region: CASSQGQGAGQPQHF. The CDR3 DNA reads TGCGCCAGCAGCCAAGGACAGGGGGCGGGTCAGCCCCAGCATTTT.

This chain joins TRBV7-2 and TRBJ2-7, with 11 bases identical to TRBD2. V lost 1 base, J lost 3 bases, and 5 bases stayed unmatched. This CDR3 region has 16 residues. CDR1 SGHTA and CDR2 FQGNSA come from the germline V gene. The CDR3 coding sequence is TGTGCCAGCAGCTTAGACACTAGCGGGGGTTTCTACGAGCAGTACTTC. Protein: CASSLDTSGGFYEQYF.

This chain uses TRBV30 with TRBJ2-7; no clear D. Germline CDR1 GTSNPN, CDR2 SVGIG (reference sequence). Trimming cost V 2 bases and J 3 bases, with 8 bases left between them. The CDR3 totals 12 residues. CDR3 in amino acids: CAWSTQIYEQYF. DNA for the CDR3: TGTGCCTGGAGTACCCAGATCTACGAGCAGTACTTC. Full variable domain (outside the CDR3, taken from reference TRBV30 and TRBJ2-7): SQTIHQWPATLVQPVGSPLSLECTVEGTSNPNLYWYRQAAGRGLQLLFYSVGIGQISSEVPQNLSASRPQDRQFILSSKKLLLSDSGFYLCAWSTQIYEQYFGPGTRLTVT.

This chain uses TRBV5-1 with TRBJ2-3; no definite D call. The V and J ends lost 0 bases and 1 base respectively, with 9 bases between them. CDR3 length: 15 residues. Germline CDR1 SGHRS, CDR2 YFSETQ. CDR3 in amino acids: CASSLGWIGTDTQYF. DNA of the CDR3: TGCGCCAGCAGCTTGGGGTGGATCGGCACAGATACGCAGTATTTT.

The rearrangement joins TRBV9 to TRBJ1-1, with TRBD1 identical over 7 bases. The CDR3 is 17 residues long. Trimming cost V 4 bases and J 2 bases; bases outside gene matches: 14. CDR1 and CDR2 (germline): SGDLS, YYNGEE. In DNA form, the CDR3 reads TGTGCCAGCAGCCCAAGTAGGGGGAGACAGGGAAACACTGAAGCTTTCTTT. Translated, it gives CASSPSRGRQGNTEAFF.

The genes are TRBV30 and TRBJ2-1, with D possibly being TRBD2 (6 bases). Germline values: CDR1 GTSNPN, CDR2 SVGIG (reference sequence). CDR3 size: 14 residues. V dropped 1 base and J dropped 3 bases, with 10 bases sitting between them. In nucleotides, the CDR3 is TGTGCCTGGAGTGAGGGACTCGGCTACAATGAGCAGTTCTTC. Translating gives CAWSEGLGYNEQFF. Combining the CDR3 with reference TRBV30 and TRBJ2-1 gives the whole variable domain SQTIHQWPATLVQPVGSPLSLECTVEGTSNPNLYWYRQAAGRGLQLLFYSVGIGQISSEVPQNLSASRPQDRQFILSSKKLLLSDSGFYLCAWSEGLGYNEQFFGPGTRLTVL.

The CDR3 DNA reads TGTGCCAGCCAACTCCCTGGGGCCAACGTCCTGACTTTC. It encodes CASQLPGANVLTF. The rearrangement links TRBV6-5 to TRBJ2-6, with no clear D. There are 13 residues in the CDR3. With 8 bases removed from V and 2 bases from J, the gap between germline ends came to 7 bases. Germline-derived CDR1 and CDR2 are MNHEY and SVGAGI.

V gene TRBV14 combines with J gene TRBJ1-2; D is ambiguous. Germline V gene lookup returns CDR1 SGHDN and CDR2 FVKESK. V lost 1 base to trimming and J lost 8 bases, with 11 bases between them. The CDR3 extends over 13 amino acids. This chain's CDR3 is CASSQGERLGYTF. CDR3 nucleotides: TGTGCCAGCAGCCAAGGAGAGAGGCTCGGCTACACCTTC.

The chain carries TRBV7-2 and TRBJ2-7; 10 bases align to TRBD2. Germline V gene data show CDR1 as SGHTA and CDR2 as FQGNSA. Unmatched junction bases numbered 3, after V lost 3 bases and J lost 4 bases. The CDR3 is 14 residues long. DNA for the CDR3: TGTGCCAGCAGCTTCACTAGCGGGGCGTACGAGCAGTACTTC. Translated: CASSFTSGAYEQYF.

The chain has TRBV11-2 and TRBJ2-1, with D perhaps TRBD1 or TRBD2 (5 bases each). Trimming removed 5 bases from V and 6 bases from J, with 20 bases in between. CDR3 length: 16 residues. Germline V gene data show CDR1 as SGHAT and CDR2 as FQNNGV. The CDR3 region is CASSTQPGLPGNEQFF. For the CDR3, the DNA is TGTGCCAGCAGCACCCAGCCGGGGCTTCCCGGCAATGAGCAGTTCTTC.

The chain couples TRBV12-5 to TRBJ2-1; TRBD1 is a possible D gene (5 bases). This CDR3 is built from 15 residues. The germline CDR1 and CDR2 sequences are LGHNT and FRNRAP. Trimming removed 0 bases at V and 4 bases at J, with 10 bases between. The CDR3 DNA reads as TGTGCTAGTGGTTTGGTCTCCAGGGCGTACAATGAGCAGTTCTTC. This gives the protein CASGLVSRAYNEQFF.

V gene TRBV4-1 combines with J gene TRBJ2-6; no firm D call. CDR1 and CDR2 from the germline V gene are MGHRA and YSYEKL. V lost 8 bases, J lost 3 bases, and 8 bases lay in between. This CDR3 spans 13 amino acids. The DNA of the CDR3 is TGCGCCAGCGGGTCTGATGGGGCCAACGTCCTGACTTTC. Its protein is CASGSDGANVLTF.

The chain employs TRBV19 and TRBJ2-7; 11 nucleotides align to TRBD1. The trim removed 5 bases at V and 0 bases at J, leaving 3 bases unmatched. CDR1 is LNHDA, CDR2 SQIVND, per germline (reference sequence). There are 15 residues in the CDR3. CDR3 protein: CASSLGTGGSYEQYF. The CDR3 nucleotides read TGTGCCAGTAGTTTGGGGACAGGGGGCTCCTACGAGCAGTACTTC.

The chain has TRBV6-4 and TRBJ2-7, with D maybe TRBD1 (6 bases). The CDR3 covers 12 residues. Trimming took off 6 bases at V and 4 bases at J, with 10 bases between the two ends. The V gene's germline CDR1 is MRHNA and CDR2 SNTAGT. The CDR3 is CASSRQAYEQYF. As DNA, the CDR3 is TGTGCCAGCAGCAGACAGGCTTACGAGCAGTACTTC.

This rearrangement joins TRBV28 to TRBJ1-2; tentative D call: TRBD1 (6 bases). The germline CDR1 and CDR2 sequences are MDHEN and SYDVKM. V was shortened by 5 bases and J by 11 bases, with 18 bases between the two germline ends. This CDR3 is built from 13 residues. DNA for the CDR3: TGTGCCAGCAGTCCAACCGGACAGTTTGGATACACCTTC. Translating gives CASSPTGQFGYTF.

CDR3 DNA sequence: TGTGCCAGTAGTGCCCTGGCGGGACTTGGGGCCAACGTCCTGACTTTC. Its protein product is CASSALAGLGANVLTF. The chain combines TRBV19 with TRBJ2-6, with D possibly being TRBD2 (6 bases). The CDR3 is 16 amino acids. CDR1 is LNHDA and CDR2 is SQIVND in the germline V gene (reference sequence). The germline V and J ends were trimmed by 5 bases and 3 bases, with 14 bases remaining between them. Using reference TRBV19 and TRBJ2-6 for the parts outside the CDR3, the full variable domain is DGGITQSPKYLFRKEGQNVTLSCEQNLNHDAMYWYRQDPGQGLRLIYYSQIVNDFQKGDIAEGYSVSREKKESFPLTVTSAQKNPTAFYLCASSALAGLGANVLTFGAGSRLTVL.

The chain links TRBV27 to TRBJ2-1, with D maybe TRBD2 (6 bases). V dropped 3 bases and J dropped 3 bases, with 15 bases sitting between them. Looked up from germline, CDR1 is MNHEY and CDR2 is SMNVEV (reference sequence). The CDR3 has 16 amino acids. The CDR3 DNA sequence: TGTGCCAGCAGTTTCGGCCCCCACGGGGGCTACAATGAGCAGTTCTTC. Residues: CASSFGPHGGYNEQFF.

The chain combines TRBV2 with TRBJ2-2, with D hard to call. The V end lost 1 base, the J end lost 6 bases, and 9 bases lay between the germline ends. CDR1 is SNHLY and CDR2 is FYNNEI in the germline V gene. The CDR3 spans 14 residues. The CDR3 here is CASSEVPPPGELFF. The CDR3 DNA reads TGTGCCAGCAGTGAAGTCCCGCCCCCCGGGGAGCTGTTTTTT.

The V and J genes are TRBV4-1 and TRBJ1-2, with 9 bases lining up with TRBD1. The J segment lost 5 bases and the V segment lost 0 bases, leaving 7 bases of the junction unmatched. Per germline, CDR1 MGHRA and CDR2 YSYEKL. This CDR3 region has 16 residues. The CDR3, as DNA: TGCGCCAGCAGCCAAGATTCGGGACAGGGAACGTATGGCTACACCTTC. Translating it yields CASSQDSGQGTYGYTF.

The gene calls are TRBV7-6 and TRBJ1-4; the D is unclear. The V and J ends lost 1 base and 0 bases respectively, with 12 bases between them. Germline CDR1 is SGHVS and CDR2 is FNYEAQ. The CDR3 spans 17 residues. In nucleotides, the CDR3 is TGTGCCAGCAGCTTAGGGCTATGGCAGACAACTAATGAAAAACTGTTTTTT. Its translation: CASSLGLWQTTNEKLFF.

The CDR3 reads CAWSVQRDTEAFF. The CDR3 coding sequence is TGTGCCTGGAGTGTACAAAGAGACACTGAAGCTTTCTTT. The chain uses TRBV30 and TRBJ1-1; D is unresolved. The CDR3 sequence is 13 residues long. The germline gives CDR1 GTSNPN, CDR2 SVGIG (reference sequence). The ends were cut back, 0 bases at V and 3 bases at J, with 8 bases in the middle.

The chain couples TRBV9 to TRBJ2-3; the D gene could be TRBD1 or TRBD2 (5 bases each). This CDR3 region has 16 residues. CDR1 is SGDLS, CDR2 YYNGEE, per germline. V lost 4 bases, J lost 5 bases, and 20 bases lay in between. The CDR3 DNA sequence: TGTGCCAGCAGCCCAACGAAACTAAATGGGGGAGATACGCAGTATTTT. Residues: CASSPTKLNGGDTQYF.

This chain joins TRBV4-3 and TRBJ2-3; unclear D gene. CDR3 length: 15 residues. The germline gives CDR1 LGHNA, CDR2 YSLEER. V shed 0 bases and J shed 2 bases, with 9 bases lying between them. As DNA, the CDR3 is TGCGCCAGCAGCCAAGAGGCTACCGACACAGATACGCAGTATTTT. Protein: CASSQEATDTDTQYF.

This clone was seen only a few times. This rearrangement joins TRBV6-5 to TRBJ1-3; possible D gene TRBD1, 6 bases. The germline V and J ends were trimmed by 5 bases and 2 bases, with 13 bases remaining between them. The CDR3 has 15 amino acids. In germline, CDR1 is MNHEY, CDR2 SVGAGI. This CDR3 reads CASSRGTPPGNTIYF. The CDR3 nucleotides read TGTGCCAGCAGTCGCGGGACACCTCCTGGAAACACCATATATTTT.

The chain couples TRBV6-5 to TRBJ1-1; perhaps TRBD1 as D (5 bases). Germline lookup yields CDR1 MNHEY and CDR2 SVGAGI. V lost 5 bases and J lost 2, with 12 bases in between. The CDR3 consists of 14 residues. CDR3 protein: CASSTDRPNTEAFF. CDR3 nucleotide sequence: TGTGCCAGCAGTACTGACAGACCTAACACTGAAGCTTTCTTT.

The chain uses TRBV10-3 and TRBJ2-6; either TRBD1 or TRBD2 may fit D (5 bases each). V lost 6 bases and J 1 base, leaving 16 bases between the germline ends. This CDR3 spans 17 amino acids. Germline assignment: CDR1 ENHRY and CDR2 SYGVKD. DNA of the CDR3: TGTGCCATCAGGGAGAATGAGGGGCCATCTGGGGCCAACGTCCTGACTTTC. Translation: CAIRENEGPSGANVLTF.